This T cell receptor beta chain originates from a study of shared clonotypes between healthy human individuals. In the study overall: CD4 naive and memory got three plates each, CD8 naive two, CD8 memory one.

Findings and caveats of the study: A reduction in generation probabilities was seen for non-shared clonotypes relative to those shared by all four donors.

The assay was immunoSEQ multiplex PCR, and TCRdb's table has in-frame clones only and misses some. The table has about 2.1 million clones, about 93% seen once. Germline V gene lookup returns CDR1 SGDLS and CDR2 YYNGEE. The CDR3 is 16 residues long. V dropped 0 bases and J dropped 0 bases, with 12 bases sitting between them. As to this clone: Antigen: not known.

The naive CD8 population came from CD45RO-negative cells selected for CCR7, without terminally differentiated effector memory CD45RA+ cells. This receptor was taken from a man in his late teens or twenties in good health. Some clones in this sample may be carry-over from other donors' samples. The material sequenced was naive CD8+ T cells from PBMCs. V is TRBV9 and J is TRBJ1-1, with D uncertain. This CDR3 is CASSVAAGRMNTEAFF. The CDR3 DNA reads TGTGCCAGCAGCGTAGCCGCCGGCAGGATGAACACTGAAGCTTTCTTT.